The clone carrying this TCR beta chain occurred a few times. Its target is not known. Unique-molecular-identifier-tagged TCR beta cDNA libraries were used. TCRdb reanalysed the PCR reads using MiXCR and keeps one entry per CDR3 protein. The repertoire holds about 820,000 distinct CDR3 sequences, approximately 50% seen once, with approximately 4.4% in the top ten. This record comes from a study of post-analysis software for immune sequencing data. The CDR3 has 12 residues. With 7 bases removed from V and 9 bases from J, the gap between germline ends came to 13 bases. Study-wide points: Controls significantly exceeded multiple sclerosis patients in normalized Chao1 diversity. Relative to controls, patients had 4 or 5 TRBV segments at higher frequency, with TRBV5-6, TRBV5-1 and TRBV20-1 among these. Co-batched samples clustered tightly together by F measure.

The rearrangement joins TRBV12-3 or TRBV12-4 to TRBJ1-5; D uncertain. Sequencing input: blood. This TCR was recovered from a girl aged 10-17 years with multiple sclerosis. CDR3 nucleotides: TGTGCCAGCACTCGGGAACTGGGGCCCCAGCATTTT. It specifies CASTRELGPQHF.